The T cell receptor (gamma chain) under discussion was sequenced for a study of γδ T cells in repeated Plasmodium falciparum infection. In the study overall: Over roughly 640 days, donors received four mosquito-bite P. falciparum NF54 infections.

Gammadelta T cells were flow-sorted from PBMC into Vgamma9/Vdelta2+ and Vdelta2-negative populations for bulk analysis. TCRdb reanalysed the multiplex PCR reads via CATT. Found here are some 13,000 gamma-chain clones, 1.6% of them singletons; the top ten hold 25% to 30%. This clone qualifies as medium-sized. There are 15 residues in the CDR3. The junction had 13 bases not matched to a gene; V was cut back by 1 base and J by 7 bases. Germline values: CDR1 EGSTGY, CDR2 YDSYTSSV. This receptor was taken from a pool of human donors (malaria-infected and uninfected, not separated). Sequenced input: gamma-delta T cells from blood. The genes are TRGV4 and TRGJ1 or TRGJ2. The CDR3 DNA sequence: TGTGCCACCTGGGATGGCACCCCCTGTACCTATAAGAAACTCTTT. Residues: CATWDGTPCTYKKLF.